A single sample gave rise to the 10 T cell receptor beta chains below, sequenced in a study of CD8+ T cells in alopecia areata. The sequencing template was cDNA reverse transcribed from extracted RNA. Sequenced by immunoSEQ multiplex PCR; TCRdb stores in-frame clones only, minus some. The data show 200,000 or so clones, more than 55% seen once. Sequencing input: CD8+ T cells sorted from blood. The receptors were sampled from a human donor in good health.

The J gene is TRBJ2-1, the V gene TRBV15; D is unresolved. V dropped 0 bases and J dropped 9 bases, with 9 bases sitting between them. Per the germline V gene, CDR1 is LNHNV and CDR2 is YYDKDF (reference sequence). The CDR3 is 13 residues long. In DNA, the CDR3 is TGTGCCACCAGCAGAGATCGGCCGGGTGAGCAGTTCTTC. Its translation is CATSRDRPGEQFF.

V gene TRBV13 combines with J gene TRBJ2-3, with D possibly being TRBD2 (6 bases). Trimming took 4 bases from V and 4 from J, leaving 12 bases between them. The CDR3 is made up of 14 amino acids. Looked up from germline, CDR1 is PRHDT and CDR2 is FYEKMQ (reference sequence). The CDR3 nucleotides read TGTGCCAGCAGCTCCAGACTAGGCGCAGATACGCAGTATTTT. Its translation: CASSSRLGADTQYF.

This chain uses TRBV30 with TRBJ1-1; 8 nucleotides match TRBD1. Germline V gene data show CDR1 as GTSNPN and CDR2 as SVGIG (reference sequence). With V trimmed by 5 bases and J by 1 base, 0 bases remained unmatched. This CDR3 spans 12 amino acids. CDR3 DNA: TGTGCCTGGGGGACAGGGAACACTGAAGCTTTCTTT. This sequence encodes CAWGTGNTEAFF.

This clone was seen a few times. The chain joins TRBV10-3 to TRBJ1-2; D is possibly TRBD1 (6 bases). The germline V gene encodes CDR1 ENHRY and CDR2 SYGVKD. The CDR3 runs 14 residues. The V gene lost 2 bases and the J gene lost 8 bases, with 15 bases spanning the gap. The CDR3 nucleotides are TGTGCCATCAGTGAGCTGGGACACGGGCCGGGCTACACCTTC. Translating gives CAISELGHGPGYTF.

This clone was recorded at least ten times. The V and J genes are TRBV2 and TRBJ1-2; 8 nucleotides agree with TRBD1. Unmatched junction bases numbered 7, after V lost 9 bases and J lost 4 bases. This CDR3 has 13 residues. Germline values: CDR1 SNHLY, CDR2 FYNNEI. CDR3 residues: CAREGQGGYGYTF. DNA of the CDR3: TGTGCCAGAGAAGGACAGGGAGGCTATGGCTACACCTTC.

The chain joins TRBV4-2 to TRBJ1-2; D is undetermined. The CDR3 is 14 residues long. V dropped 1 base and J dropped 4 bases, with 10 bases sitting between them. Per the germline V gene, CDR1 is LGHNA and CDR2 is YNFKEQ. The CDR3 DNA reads TGTGCCAGCAGCCAAGGGGGATCGACCTATGGCTACACCTTC. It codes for CASSQGGSTYGYTF.

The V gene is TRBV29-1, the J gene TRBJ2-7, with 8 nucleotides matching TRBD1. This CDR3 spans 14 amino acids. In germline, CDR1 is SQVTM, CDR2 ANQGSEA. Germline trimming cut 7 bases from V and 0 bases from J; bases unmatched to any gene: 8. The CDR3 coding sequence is TGCAGCGCGGGGGACAGGTCGAGCTCCTACGAGCAGTACTTC. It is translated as CSAGDRSSSYEQYF.

CDR3 sequence: CASSGPGLSGANVLTF. The DNA of the CDR3 is TGTGCCAGCAGCGGCCCAGGGCTCTCTGGGGCCAACGTCCTGACTTTC. The chain combines TRBV6-6 with TRBJ2-6; perhaps TRBD1 as D (5 bases). V was shortened by 6 bases and J by 0 bases, with 12 bases between the two germline ends. The germline V gene has CDR1 MNHNY and CDR2 SVGAGI (reference sequence). The length of the CDR3 is 16 residues.

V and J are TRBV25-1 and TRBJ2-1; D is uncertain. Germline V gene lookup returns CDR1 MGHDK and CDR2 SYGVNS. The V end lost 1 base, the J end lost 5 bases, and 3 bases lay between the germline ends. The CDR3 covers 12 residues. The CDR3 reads CASSESDNEQFF. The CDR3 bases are TGTGCCAGCAGTGAATCGGACAATGAGCAGTTCTTC.

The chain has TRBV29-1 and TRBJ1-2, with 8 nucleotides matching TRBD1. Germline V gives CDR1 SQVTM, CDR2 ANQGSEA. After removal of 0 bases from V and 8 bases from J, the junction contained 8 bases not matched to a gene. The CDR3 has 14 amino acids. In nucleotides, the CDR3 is TGCAGCGTTGAAGAATTGGACAGGGCCATGGGCTACACCTTC. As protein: CSVEELDRAMGYTF.